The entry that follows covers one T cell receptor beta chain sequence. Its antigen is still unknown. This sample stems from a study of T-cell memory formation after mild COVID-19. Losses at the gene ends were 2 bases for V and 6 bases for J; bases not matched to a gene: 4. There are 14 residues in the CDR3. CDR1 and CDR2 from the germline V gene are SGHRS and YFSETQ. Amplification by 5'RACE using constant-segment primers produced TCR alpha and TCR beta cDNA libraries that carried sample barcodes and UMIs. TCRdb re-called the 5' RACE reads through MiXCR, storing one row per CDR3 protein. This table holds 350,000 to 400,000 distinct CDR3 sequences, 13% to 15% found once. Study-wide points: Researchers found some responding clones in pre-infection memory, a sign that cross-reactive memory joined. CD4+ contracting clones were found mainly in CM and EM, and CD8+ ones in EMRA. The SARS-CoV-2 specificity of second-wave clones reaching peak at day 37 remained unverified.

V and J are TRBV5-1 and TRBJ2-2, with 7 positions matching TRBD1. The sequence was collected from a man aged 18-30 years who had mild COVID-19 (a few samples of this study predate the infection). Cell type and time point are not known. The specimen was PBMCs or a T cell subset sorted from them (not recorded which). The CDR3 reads CASSFNRGSGELFF. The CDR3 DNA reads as TGCGCCAGCAGCTTTAACAGGGGATCCGGGGAGCTGTTTTTT.